The table lists the clone carrying this TCR beta chain with a count of one. This specimen comes from a study of blood T cell repertoires in COVID-19. The wider study: Sites in the United States, Italy and Spain provided acute and convalescent COVID-19 samples.

Per the study methods: Nucleated cell counts were estimated from reference gene primer amplification. The protocol was immunoSEQ multiplex PCR, while the TCRdb copy is restricted to in-frame clones and leaves out a portion. V, J and clone size were drawn from that table, and D and trimming were deduced from the DNA. This table holds 310,000 or so clones, around 87% found once. V gave up 5 bases and J gave up 10 bases, with 20 bases separating them. The CDR3 spans 15 residues. The germline gives CDR1 LNHDA, CDR2 SQIVND (reference sequence). This chain joins TRBV19 and TRBJ1-4; a possible D gene is TRBD1 (5 bases). The sequenced sample consisted of peripheral blood. The TCR originated in a young woman who had recovered from COVID-19. CDR3 bases: TGTGCCAGTAGTGTGGGTCGGACATCGAACGGAAAACTGTTTTTT. As protein: CASSVGRTSNGKLFF.